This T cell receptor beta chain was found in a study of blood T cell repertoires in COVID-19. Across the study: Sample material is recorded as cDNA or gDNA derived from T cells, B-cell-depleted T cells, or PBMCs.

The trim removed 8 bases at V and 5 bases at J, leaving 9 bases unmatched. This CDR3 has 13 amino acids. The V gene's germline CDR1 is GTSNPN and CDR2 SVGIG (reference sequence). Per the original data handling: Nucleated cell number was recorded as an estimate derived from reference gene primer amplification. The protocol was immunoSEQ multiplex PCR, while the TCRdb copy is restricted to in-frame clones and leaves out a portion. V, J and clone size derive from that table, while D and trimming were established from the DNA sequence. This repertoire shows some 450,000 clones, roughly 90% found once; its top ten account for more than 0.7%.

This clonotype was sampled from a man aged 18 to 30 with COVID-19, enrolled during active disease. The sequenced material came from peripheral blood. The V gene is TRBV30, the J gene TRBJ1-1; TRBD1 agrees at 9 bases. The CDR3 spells CAVTGGGGTEAFF. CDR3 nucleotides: TGTGCCGTAACAGGGGGCGGAGGTACTGAAGCTTTCTTT.